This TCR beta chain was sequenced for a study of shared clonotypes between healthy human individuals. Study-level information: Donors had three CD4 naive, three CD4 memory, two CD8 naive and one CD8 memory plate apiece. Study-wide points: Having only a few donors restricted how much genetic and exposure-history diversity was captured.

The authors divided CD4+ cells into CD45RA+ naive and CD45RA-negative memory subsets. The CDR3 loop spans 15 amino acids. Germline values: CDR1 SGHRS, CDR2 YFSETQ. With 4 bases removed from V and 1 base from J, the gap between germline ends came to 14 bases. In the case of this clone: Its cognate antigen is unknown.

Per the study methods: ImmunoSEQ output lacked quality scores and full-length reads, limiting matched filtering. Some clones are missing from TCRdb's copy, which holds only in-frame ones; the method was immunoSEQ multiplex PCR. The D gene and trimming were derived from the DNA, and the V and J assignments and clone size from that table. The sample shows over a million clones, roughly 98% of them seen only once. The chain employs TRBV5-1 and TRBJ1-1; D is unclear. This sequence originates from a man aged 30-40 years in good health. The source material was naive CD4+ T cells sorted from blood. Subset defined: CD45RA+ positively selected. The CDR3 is CASSVRHSQNTEAFF. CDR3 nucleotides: TGCGCCAGCAGCGTGCGACACTCCCAGAACACTGAAGCTTTCTTT.